These 27 T cell receptor beta chains were all obtained from the same sample, sequenced in a study of T-cell memory formation after mild COVID-19. TCRdb re-derived calls from the 5' RACE reads in MiXCR, one entry per CDR3 protein. The sample carries about 130,000 distinct CDR3 sequences, approximately 6.2% recorded once. Sequencing used PBMCs or a T cell subset sorted from them (not recorded which). These receptors originate from an adult woman who had mild COVID-19 (a few samples of this study predate the infection). Cell type and time point are not known.

This clonotype was observed a handful of times. The chain employs TRBV19 and TRBJ1-5, with 10 bases that match TRBD1. The germline V gene encodes CDR1 LNHDA and CDR2 SQIVND (reference sequence). The CDR3 spans 16 residues. Unmatched junction bases numbered 10, after V lost 5 bases and J lost 6 bases. The CDR3 protein is CASSRRDRGGGQPQHF. CDR3 nucleotides: TGTGCCAGTAGTCGACGGGACAGGGGAGGAGGTCAGCCCCAGCATTTT.

The J gene is TRBJ1-1, the V gene TRBV4-1; a possible D gene is TRBD1 (5 bases). V lost 4 bases and J lost 1, with 13 bases in between. There are 15 residues in the CDR3. Germline values: CDR1 MGHRA, CDR2 YSYEKL. Written as DNA, the CDR3 is TGCGCCAGCAGCCGACTGGGACGGAGGAACACTGAAGCTTTCTTT. The encoded protein is CASSRLGRRNTEAFF.

This clonotype occurred many times. The rearrangement links TRBV6-5 to TRBJ2-5, with D possibly being TRBD2 (7 bases). The CDR3 has 14 amino acids. V shed 3 bases and J shed 4 bases, with 12 bases lying between them. Looked up from germline, CDR1 is MNHEY and CDR2 is SVGAGI. The CDR3 coding sequence is TGTGCCAGCAGTTATGGCGGGGGCCGAGAGACCCAGTACTTC. Encoded protein: CASSYGGGRETQYF.

This clonotype appeared a few times. The CDR3 protein is CSAPGLAGGNYNEQFF. The DNA of the CDR3 is TGCAGTGCTCCGGGACTAGCGGGAGGGAACTACAATGAGCAGTTCTTC. This chain uses TRBV20-1 with TRBJ2-1; 16 bases fit TRBD2. The CDR3 has 16 amino acids. CDR1 and CDR2 (germline): DFQATT, SNEGSKA (reference sequence). The V gene end was trimmed by 5 bases and the J gene end by 3 bases; junction bases not matched to a gene: 4.

The table lists this clonotype with a few counts. J is TRBJ2-1 and V is TRBV12-3 or TRBV12-4; weak D call: TRBD1 (5 bases). This CDR3 spans 15 amino acids. V lost 3 bases and J lost 8, with 17 bases in between. The CDR3 reads CASSFRGLRKDEQFF. The CDR3 DNA reads as TGTGCCAGCAGTTTTAGGGGATTGCGTAAGGATGAGCAGTTCTTC.

The chain links TRBV7-2 to TRBJ2-1; 10 bases line up with TRBD2. Germline CDR1 and CDR2: SGHTA and FQGNSA. The CDR3 totals 15 residues. V lost 5 bases to trimming and J lost 7 bases; unmatched junction nucleotides: 8. CDR3 region: CASSTLAGVGNEQFF. In nucleotides, the CDR3 is TGTGCCAGCAGCACTCTAGCGGGAGTAGGGAATGAGCAGTTCTTC.

This sequence joins TRBV29-1 and TRBJ2-2; the match to TRBD2 covers 8 bases. The length of the CDR3 is 16 residues. The V and J ends lost 4 bases and 0 bases, in that order; junction bases with no gene match: 7. Germline V CDR1 and CDR2: SQVTM, ANQGSEA. CDR3 nucleotide sequence: TGCAGCGTTGGCCGGGGGGGCGTAACGAACACCGGGGAGCTGTTTTTT. Protein sequence: CSVGRGGVTNTGELFF.

This sequence joins TRBV12-3 or TRBV12-4 and TRBJ2-5; D is tentatively TRBD1 or TRBD2 (5 bases each). Between the trimmed V and J ends, which lost 2 bases and 4 bases, there was a span of 17 bases. The CDR3 sequence is 16 residues long. CDR3 loop: CASSLYGAGERETQYF. CDR3 coding DNA: TGTGCCAGCAGTTTATATGGGGCCGGGGAAAGAGAGACCCAGTACTTC.

This clonotype was seen ten or more times. The gene calls are TRBV20-1 and TRBJ2-3; D is ambiguous. The germline CDR1 and CDR2 sequences are DFQATT and SNEGSKA (reference sequence). The CDR3 extends over 15 amino acids. With 0 bases removed from V and 2 bases from J, the gap between germline ends came to 12 bases. CDR3 DNA sequence: TGCAGTGCTAGAGATCTTAAACAGTTCACAGATACGCAGTATTTT. This codes for CSARDLKQFTDTQYF.

This clonotype was detected a few times. The J gene is TRBJ2-1, the V gene TRBV24-1, with 9 bases aligning to TRBD2. CDR1 is KGHDR and CDR2 is SFDVKD in the germline V gene. The CDR3 length is 17 residues. The junction had 12 bases not matched to a gene; V was cut back by 2 bases and J by 8 bases. In nucleotides, the CDR3 is TGTGCCACCAGTGATTCCCTCCCCCTTAGCGGGAGCGATGAGCAGTTCTTC. Translation: CATSDSLPLSGSDEQFF.

This chain joins TRBV5-1 and TRBJ1-4; D gene unclear. From germline, CDR1 is SGHRS and CDR2 YFSETQ. The V and J ends lost 6 bases and 8 bases respectively, with 17 bases between them. The CDR3 consists of 14 residues. The CDR3 DNA sequence: TGCGCCAGCACCCCCGGCGGCATCGAGGAAAAACTGTTTTTT. The encoded protein is CASTPGGIEEKLFF.

This clonotype has a handful of counts. The chain combines TRBV7-2 with TRBJ2-1; 14 nucleotides line up with TRBD2. Losses at the gene ends were 3 bases for V and 7 bases for J; bases not matched to a gene: 5. Germline-derived CDR1 and CDR2 are SGHTA and FQGNSA. The CDR3 is 16 amino acids. The CDR3 sequence is CASSFSGLAGGNEQFF. The CDR3 DNA follows: TGTGCCAGCAGCTTTTCAGGACTAGCGGGAGGAAATGAGCAGTTCTTC.

The V gene is TRBV5-1, the J gene TRBJ2-3, with D uncertain. The CDR3 covers 14 residues. V shed 1 base and J shed 4 bases, with 10 bases lying between them. Germline CDR1 reads SGHRS; CDR2 reads YFSETQ. CDR3 amino acids: CASSLSFAADTQYF. DNA of the CDR3: TGCGCCAGCAGCTTGAGTTTCGCCGCAGATACGCAGTATTTT.

V is TRBV7-2 and J is TRBJ2-7, with 12 bases identical to TRBD1. This CDR3 has 15 residues. Per germline, CDR1 SGHTA and CDR2 FQGNSA. V was pared by 2 bases and J by 5 bases, with 4 bases of the junction left unmatched. The CDR3 DNA sequence: TGTGCCAGCAGCTTAAGCCGGGACAGGGGGCACGAGCAGTACTTC. Encoded protein: CASSLSRDRGHEQYF.

This clonotype was counted ten times or more. The genes are TRBV20-1 and TRBJ1-5; no clear D. The CDR3 consists of 11 residues. With 0 bases removed from V and 4 bases from J, the gap between germline ends came to 1 base. The germline V gene has CDR1 DFQATT and CDR2 SNEGSKA (reference sequence). The DNA of the CDR3 is TGCAGTGCTAGAGAAAATCAGCCCCAGCATTTT. As protein: CSARENQPQHF.

The chain has TRBV28 and TRBJ2-2, with a weak D call TRBD1 (5 bases). The V gene lost 6 bases and the J gene lost 10 bases, with 12 bases spanning the gap. This CDR3 spans 12 amino acids. From germline, CDR1 is MDHEN and CDR2 SYDVKM. The CDR3 DNA reads TGTGCCAGCAGGTCAACAGGAGTGGAGCTGTTTTTT. Its translation is CASRSTGVELFF.

This clonotype was detected ten times or more. This chain connects TRBV7-2 to TRBJ1-5; 11 nucleotides agree with TRBD1. The trim removed 3 bases at V and 4 bases at J, leaving 14 bases unmatched. Germline CDR1 SGHTA, CDR2 FQGNSA. The CDR3 is 19 residues long. Written as DNA, the CDR3 is TGTGCCAGCAGCTTGGGGACAGGGGGGAAAAGTGTCAGGAATCAGCCCCAGCATTTT. As protein: CASSLGTGGKSVRNQPQHF.

This clonotype was picked up many times. The chain carries TRBV6-5 and TRBJ1-1; D is possibly TRBD1 (5 bases). This CDR3 spans 13 amino acids. Germline V gene data show CDR1 as MNHEY and CDR2 as SVGAGI. V lost 7 bases, J lost 5 bases, and 14 bases lay in between. Written as DNA, the CDR3 is TGTGCCAGCACCCTAGGGACGGGGACTGAAGCTTTCTTT. Protein product: CASTLGTGTEAFF.

This clonotype was observed a handful of times. The chain recombines TRBV18 with TRBJ2-7, with D tentatively TRBD1 (6 bases). This CDR3 has 13 amino acids. Trimming took off 1 base at V and 3 bases at J, with 7 bases between the two ends. CDR1 and CDR2 (germline): KGHSH, LQKENI. The CDR3 nucleotides are TGTGCCAGCTCACCACAACAGGGCTACGAGCAGTACTTC. This encodes CASSPQQGYEQYF.

The chain employs TRBV24-1 and TRBJ1-5; 8 bases map to TRBD1. Unmatched junction bases numbered 5, after V lost 2 bases and J lost 0 bases. This CDR3 has 17 residues. Germline assignment: CDR1 KGHDR and CDR2 SFDVKD. The CDR3 region has the DNA TGTGCCACCAGTGATTCTCGACAGGGGTATAGCAATCAGCCCCAGCATTTT. This translates into CATSDSRQGYSNQPQHF.

The chain uses TRBV20-1 and TRBJ2-3; the D call may be TRBD1 or TRBD2 (7 bases each). The CDR3 is 17 amino acids. From germline, CDR1 is DFQATT and CDR2 SNEGSKA (reference sequence). V lost 3 bases, J lost 3 bases, and 22 bases lay in between. The CDR3 DNA follows: TGCAGTGCTAGGGCAGCCAGGGGGAGGGTTGGGACAGATACGCAGTATTTT. Protein sequence: CSARAARGRVGTDTQYF.

The chain recombines TRBV7-3 with TRBJ2-3; TRBD2 matches at 8 bases. The CDR3 extends over 16 amino acids. V lost 4 bases and J lost 0; bases outside the gene matches: 6. The germline V gene encodes CDR1 SGHTA and CDR2 FQGTGA. DNA for the CDR3: TGTGCCAGCAGCTCAACGAGCGGGGGAAGCACAGATACGCAGTATTTT. It codes for CASSSTSGGSTDTQYF.

This clonotype was picked up many times. The V gene is TRBV5-6, the J gene TRBJ1-2, with 7 bases identical to TRBD1. This CDR3 has 14 amino acids. V lost 2 bases to trimming and J lost 5 bases; unmatched junction nucleotides: 6. Germline V gene data show CDR1 as SGHDT and CDR2 as YYEEEE. CDR3: CASSFGQDQYGYTF. DNA of the CDR3: TGTGCCAGCAGCTTCGGACAGGACCAGTATGGCTACACCTTC.

Concerning this clonotype: Being one base from a much bigger clone, this may be a read error. The chain is built from TRBV11-2 and TRBJ2-7; D call uncertain. The V and J ends lost 6 bases and 4 bases respectively, with 19 bases between them. The CDR3 sequence is 15 residues long. Germline V lookup: CDR1 SGHAT, CDR2 FQNNGV. Written as DNA, the CDR3 is TGTGCCAGCAGTTCACAGTTGCCCCCTGGGTACGAGCAGTACTTC. Its protein product is CASSSQLPPGYEQYF.

This clonotype was seen more than once but under ten times. V usage is TRBV18 and J usage is TRBJ2-5; D possibly matches TRBD1 or TRBD2 (5 bases each). The V gene lost 4 bases and the J gene lost 1 base, with 10 bases spanning the gap. CDR3 length: 14 amino acids. The germline CDR1 and CDR2 sequences are KGHSH and LQKENI. CDR3 amino acids: CASSRTGAQETQYF. The DNA of the CDR3 is TGTGCCAGCTCACGGACCGGGGCCCAAGAGACCCAGTACTTC. The entire variable domain, with the rest obtained from reference TRBV18 and TRBJ2-5, is as follows: NAGVMQNPRHLVRRRGQEARLRCSPMKGHSHVYWYRQLPEEGLKFMVYLQKENIIDESGMPKERFSAEFPKEGPSILRIQQVVRGDSAAYFCASSRTGAQETQYFGPGTRLLVL.

This clonotype has a handful of counts. CDR3 coding DNA: TGCAGTGCTAGATGGACAGGGGGCCGGAACACTGAAGCTTTCTTT. This encodes CSARWTGGRNTEAFF. This chain uses TRBV20-1 with TRBJ1-1; 11 bases match TRBD1. The CDR3 runs to 15 residues. Germline assignment: CDR1 DFQATT and CDR2 SNEGSKA (reference sequence). Unmatched junction bases numbered 3, after V lost 2 bases and J lost 1 base.

The rearrangement uses TRBV3-1 and TRBJ2-7; TRBD1 matches 11 bases. J was trimmed by 4 bases and V by 6 bases; bases with no gene match: 8. CDR3 size: 15 residues. Germline V gene data show CDR1 as LGHDT and CDR2 as YNNKEL (reference sequence). The CDR3 coding sequence is TGTGCCAGCAGAGAAACCGGGACAGGGGGTTACGAGCAGTACTTC. Its translation: CASRETGTGGYEQYF.